The 28 T cell receptor beta chains reported below all come from one sample, sequenced in a study of PD-1 blockade in classical Hodgkin lymphoma. The table came from immunoSEQ multiplex PCR; TCRdb's copy has only in-frame clones and leaves some out. Of around 99,000 clones in the sample, roughly 79% were seen once. Every patient was affected by relapse after autologous stem cell transplantation, while exposure to brentuximab vedotin was not uniform. The specimen was peripheral blood mononuclear cells (PBMCs), collected before the second cycle of nivolumab. The receptor set was obtained from a human donor with classical Hodgkin lymphoma.

In DNA form, the CDR3 reads TGTGCCAGCAGCTTAGATCGGGGACAGGGGCCCTATGGCTACACCTTC. Protein product: CASSLDRGQGPYGYTF. The chain couples TRBV11-2 to TRBJ1-2, with 10 bases aligning to TRBD1. V trimming: 0 bases; J trimming: 4 bases; junction bases outside the gene matches: 5. This CDR3 spans 16 amino acids. Germline CDR1 is SGHAT and CDR2 is FQNNGV.

This chain joins TRBV2 and TRBJ2-3, with a weak D call TRBD2 (7 bases). There are 15 residues in the CDR3. CDR1 and CDR2 (germline): SNHLY, FYNNEI. The V gene lost 3 bases and the J gene lost 6 bases, with 16 bases spanning the gap. The CDR3 sequence is CASSDVGGGPDTQYF. DNA for the CDR3: TGTGCCAGCAGTGATGTGGGCGGGGGCCCGGATACGCAGTATTTT.

The chain is built from TRBV19 and TRBJ1-2; D gene ambiguous. CDR3 length equals 15 residues. Trimming stripped 5 bases from V and 1 base from J, with 14 bases between. Germline CDR1 and CDR2: LNHDA and SQIVND (reference sequence). CDR3 sequence reads: CASSPRRDINYGYTF. The CDR3 DNA sequence: TGTGCCAGTAGTCCCCGTCGGGATATTAACTATGGCTACACCTTC. Using reference TRBV19 and TRBJ1-2 for the parts outside the CDR3, the full variable domain is DGGITQSPKYLFRKEGQNVTLSCEQNLNHDAMYWYRQDPGQGLRLIYYSQIVNDFQKGDIAEGYSVSREKKESFPLTVTSAQKNPTAFYLCASSPRRDINYGYTFGSGTRLTVV.

This chain uses TRBV5-1 with TRBJ2-4, with D maybe TRBD1 (6 bases). V was shortened by 2 bases and J by 3 bases, with 12 bases between the two germline ends. Per the germline V gene, CDR1 is SGHRS and CDR2 is YFSETQ. The CDR3 runs to 15 residues. CDR3 DNA: TGCGCCAGCAGCTTACAACAGGGTCACAAAAACATTCAGTACTTC. Encoded protein: CASSLQQGHKNIQYF.

The genes are TRBV18 and TRBJ1-2; 7 nucleotides line up with TRBD1. Germline V lookup: CDR1 KGHSH, CDR2 LQKENI. The V gene end was trimmed by 1 base and the J gene end by 8 bases; junction bases not matched to a gene: 4. This CDR3 has 13 residues. The CDR3 reads CASSPQGARGYTF. The CDR3 coding sequence is TGTGCCAGCTCACCACAGGGGGCGAGAGGCTACACCTTC. Full variable domain (remainder filled in from reference TRBV18 and TRBJ1-2): NAGVMQNPRHLVRRRGQEARLRCSPMKGHSHVYWYRQLPEEGLKFMVYLQKENIIDESGMPKERFSAEFPKEGPSILRIQQVVRGDSAAYFCASSPQGARGYTFGSGTRLTVV.

This clone was observed once. The CDR3 is CASSPTEAVTNEKLFF. CDR3 in DNA: TGTGCCAGCTCACCGACAGAGGCGGTGACTAATGAAAAACTGTTTTTT. The chain uses TRBV18 and TRBJ1-4, with D tentatively TRBD1 (5 bases). Trimming removed 3 bases at V and 2 bases at J, with 13 bases between. CDR3 size: 16 residues. CDR1 is KGHSH, CDR2 LQKENI, per germline.

A single count supports this clone. The V and J genes are TRBV11-3 and TRBJ2-2; no definite D call. The CDR3 totals 14 residues. V was shortened by 5 bases and J by 4 bases, with 11 bases between the two germline ends. CDR1 and CDR2 (germline): SGHNT, YENEEA. Here the CDR3 reads CASSPRSITGELFF. Written as DNA, the CDR3 is TGTGCCAGCAGCCCCAGGTCGATCACCGGGGAGCTGTTTTTT.

The chain is built from TRBV30 and TRBJ2-1; D remains ambiguous. The V gene's germline CDR1 is GTSNPN and CDR2 SVGIG (reference sequence). The CDR3 runs to 8 residues. Trimming cost V 7 bases and J 5 bases, with 0 bases left between them. The CDR3: CAYNEQFF. CDR3 in DNA: TGTGCCTACAATGAGCAGTTCTTC.

This clone was detected only once. The chain is built from TRBV28 and TRBJ2-7; TRBD1 is a possible D gene (6 bases). From germline, CDR1 is MDHEN and CDR2 SYDVKM. This CDR3 comprises 14 residues. With 2 bases removed from V and 4 bases from J, the gap between germline ends came to 12 bases. CDR3 in amino acids: CASSLRQGKYEQYF. CDR3 nucleotides: TGTGCCAGCAGTTTACGGCAGGGGAAATACGAGCAGTACTTC.

The genes are TRBV5-1 and TRBJ1-1; possibly TRBD1 for D (5 bases). Germline V CDR1 and CDR2: SGHRS, YFSETQ. The CDR3 extends over 14 amino acids. The V gene lost 0 bases and the J gene lost 7 bases, with 13 bases spanning the gap. The CDR3 loop is CASSLGGPDSEAFF. DNA of the CDR3: TGCGCCAGCAGCTTGGGGGGACCTGACAGTGAAGCTTTCTTT.

V gene TRBV2 combines with J gene TRBJ1-1; perhaps TRBD1 as D (6 bases). Deletions cut 3 bases from V and 3 bases from J, with 14 bases between. The CDR3 runs 15 residues. The germline V gene encodes CDR1 SNHLY and CDR2 FYNNEI. In DNA, the CDR3 is TGTGCCAGCAGTGATTTCAGGGGTTCGGACACTGAAGCTTTCTTT. Protein sequence: CASSDFRGSDTEAFF.

The chain employs TRBV27 and TRBJ2-7; D is undetermined. The CDR3 is 11 amino acids. Germline V gene lookup returns CDR1 MNHEY and CDR2 SMNVEV (reference sequence). V lost 6 bases, J lost 2 bases, and 5 bases lay in between. CDR3 coding DNA: TGTGCCAGCAGCACTCCCTACGAGCAGTACTTC. Protein: CASSTPYEQYF.

This clone has just one count. The V call is TRBV7-8, the J call TRBJ2-5, with D possibly TRBD1 on 6 matching bases. The V gene lost 3 bases and the J gene lost 9 bases, with 14 bases spanning the gap. CDR3 length: 13 amino acids. CDR1 SGHVS and CDR2 FQNEAQ come from the germline V gene. In nucleotides, the CDR3 is TGTGCCAGCAGCTTTAGGGGGACGGAGGCCCAGTACTTC. Residues: CASSFRGTEAQYF.

J is TRBJ2-2 and V is TRBV30, with unresolved D. The CDR3 loop spans 16 amino acids. Germline assignment: CDR1 GTSNPN and CDR2 SVGIG (reference sequence). With 6 bases removed from V and 0 bases from J, the gap between germline ends came to 17 bases. CDR3 DNA: TGTGCCTGCCCGGCGACACGACCCGCGAACACCGGGGAGCTGTTTTTT. It yields the protein CACPATRPANTGELFF.

The chain recombines TRBV2 with TRBJ2-7; 8 nucleotides line up with TRBD1. This CDR3 spans 18 amino acids. Germline V gene data show CDR1 as SNHLY and CDR2 as FYNNEI. With 5 bases clipped from V and 2 bases from J, the junction kept 17 bases outside the gene matches. The CDR3 sequence: CASSPHQTRGLVTYEQYF. As DNA, the CDR3 is TGTGCCAGCAGTCCTCACCAAACCAGGGGGCTGGTGACCTACGAGCAGTACTTC.

CDR3 amino acids: CASSSGQPKAFF. Here the CDR3 DNA reads TGTGCCAGCAGTTCGGGACAGCCCAAAGCTTTCTTT. The chain links TRBV28 to TRBJ1-1; the match to TRBD1 covers 7 bases. Germline V CDR1 and CDR2: MDHEN, SYDVKM. V trimming: 4 bases; J trimming: 9 bases; junction bases outside the gene matches: 5. The CDR3 contains 12 residues.

This chain uses TRBV6-5 with TRBJ1-2; TRBD1 matches 10 bases. The CDR3 loop spans 14 amino acids. The germline CDR1 and CDR2 sequences are MNHEY and SVGAGI. Unmatched junction bases numbered 4, after V lost 4 bases and J lost 5 bases. DNA of the CDR3: TGTGCCAGCAGTTGGACAGGGGGAAAGTATGGCTACACCTTC. Its translation is CASSWTGGKYGYTF.

The rearrangement uses TRBV11-2 and TRBJ2-7, with 14 nucleotides matching TRBD2. CDR3 length equals 16 residues. CDR1 and CDR2 (germline): SGHAT, FQNNGV. Germline trimming cut 4 bases from V and 9 bases from J; bases unmatched to any gene: 11. CDR3 in DNA: TGTGCCAGCAGCTCGACCGGGACTAGCGGGAGAGGGGGGCAGTACTTC. Its protein is CASSSTGTSGRGGQYF.

The chain employs TRBV19 and TRBJ2-1; D gene ambiguous. V lost 4 bases, J lost 9 bases, and 7 bases lay in between. CDR3 length equals 11 residues. Germline V CDR1 and CDR2: LNHDA, SQIVND (reference sequence). Here the CDR3 DNA reads TGTGCCAGTAGTAACGTTGGTGAGCAGTTCTTC. Translated, it gives CASSNVGEQFF.

This clone was detected only a few times. The genes are TRBV11-2 and TRBJ2-5, with a weak D call TRBD1 (5 bases). V lost 8 bases and J 0 bases, leaving 7 bases between the germline ends. The germline CDR1 and CDR2 sequences are SGHAT and FQNNGV. CDR3 length equals 12 residues. The CDR3 nucleotides are TGTGCCAGCCGCAGGGACCAAGAGACCCAGTACTTC. Amino acids: CASRRDQETQYF.

This chain joins TRBV11-2 and TRBJ2-1; 11 positions match TRBD2. The CDR3 runs 16 residues. Germline V gene sequence: CDR1 SGHAT, CDR2 FQNNGV. V trimming: 4 bases; J trimming: 6 bases; junction bases outside the gene matches: 8. The CDR3 reads CASSSVAGGPGNEQFF. The CDR3 DNA reads as TGTGCCAGCAGCTCAGTAGCGGGAGGGCCGGGCAATGAGCAGTTCTTC. Supplemented by reference TRBV11-2 and TRBJ2-1, the full variable domain reads EAGVAQSPRYKIIEKRQSVAFWCNPISGHATLYWYQQILGQGPKLLIQFQNNGVVDDSQLPKDRFSAERLKGVDSTLKIQPAKLEDSAVYLCASSSVAGGPGNEQFFGPGTRLTVL.

In its sample, this clone was seen a few times. The chain uses TRBV6-1 and TRBJ1-1, with D possibly being TRBD1 (6 bases). CDR1 MNHNS and CDR2 SASEGT come from the germline V gene. The CDR3 runs to 14 residues. V lost 9 bases, J lost 8 bases, and 22 bases lay in between. The CDR3 DNA follows: TGTGCCAGTATGAAGCGGGACACCGGAGCCGAAGCTTTCTTT. This translates into CASMKRDTGAEAFF.

This chain uses TRBV7-9 with TRBJ2-7; 9 positions agree with TRBD2. The CDR3 is made up of 16 amino acids. After removal of 4 bases from V and 4 bases from J, the junction contained 11 bases not matched to a gene. Per the germline V gene, CDR1 is SEHNR and CDR2 is FQNEAQ (reference sequence). CDR3 loop: CASSSTVSGRGYEQYF. The CDR3 DNA follows: TGTGCCAGCAGCTCCACCGTTAGCGGGAGAGGTTACGAGCAGTACTTC.

This clone was seen a few times. The chain joins TRBV18 to TRBJ1-2, with D unresolved. This CDR3 has 13 amino acids. V was clipped by 6 bases and J by 6 bases, with 14 bases between them. CDR1 and CDR2 (germline): KGHSH, LQKENI. The CDR3 protein is CASSSEGVDGYTF. As DNA, the CDR3 is TGTGCCAGCTCTTCGGAGGGTGTAGATGGCTACACCTTC.

This chain connects TRBV19 to TRBJ1-5; 9 bases match TRBD1. This CDR3 is built from 15 residues. V shed 3 bases, J shed 7 bases, and the junction held 7 bases outside the gene matches. Looked up from germline, CDR1 is LNHDA and CDR2 is SQIVND (reference sequence). DNA of the CDR3: TGTGCCAGTAGTATGTGGGACAGGGCGGGGCAGCCCCAGCATTTT. Its translation is CASSMWDRAGQPQHF.

This chain connects TRBV5-1 to TRBJ1-5; D gene uncertain. The ends were cut back, 0 bases at V and 5 bases at J, with 6 bases in the middle. The CDR3 covers 13 residues. The germline gives CDR1 SGHRS, CDR2 YFSETQ. The CDR3 DNA reads TGCGCCAGCAGCTTGGACACCGATCAGCCCCAGCATTTT. As protein: CASSLDTDQPQHF.

This clone was recorded only once. The J gene is TRBJ2-1, the V gene TRBV11-3, with 16 nucleotides matching TRBD2. The CDR3 runs to 15 residues. V was clipped by 5 bases and J by 7 bases; unmatched bases: 2. CDR1 is SGHNT, CDR2 YENEEA, per germline. For the CDR3, the DNA is TGTGCCAGCAGCCGGGGACTAGCGGGGGGGAATGAGCAGTTCTTC. It translates to CASSRGLAGGNEQFF.

V gene TRBV14 combines with J gene TRBJ2-5; D possibly corresponds to TRBD2 (5 bases). V was cut by 0 bases and J by 1 base, with 12 bases left in between. Germline loops: CDR1 SGHDN, CDR2 FVKESK. The CDR3 loop spans 16 amino acids. CDR3 nucleotides: TGTGCCAGCAGCCAAGATATCGGGGTACTCCAAGAGACCCAGTACTTC. Its translation: CASSQDIGVLQETQYF.